This TCR beta chain came from a study of blood T cell repertoires in COVID-19. Study summary: Researchers got acute and convalescent COVID-19 samples from the United States, Italy and Spain. T cells, B-cell-depleted T cells, or PBMCs supplied cDNA or gDNA.

Germline V CDR1 and CDR2: SGDLS, YYNGEE. J lost 5 bases, V lost 3 bases, and 6 bases had no gene match. This CDR3 is 16 amino acids long. Per the original data handling: Counts of nucleated cells, estimated from reference gene primer amplification, were obtained. Assay: immunoSEQ multiplex PCR; the TCRdb copy retains only in-frame clones and omits some. The DNA was the basis for D and trimming; V, J and clone size are from that table. The sample lists 150,000 to 200,000 clones; more than 85% were seen once. In its sample, this clone was seen many times. The sequenced material came from peripheral blood. The J gene is TRBJ2-2, the V gene TRBV9, with 11 bases lining up with TRBD1. The TCR comes from a man between 40 and 49 years old with active or convalescent COVID-19. For the CDR3, the DNA is TGTGCCAGCAGCGGGGGACAGGGGGAAACGACCGGGGAGCTGTTTTTT. It encodes CASSGGQGETTGELFF.